A selection of T cell receptor beta chains follows, all from one sample in a study of cytomegalovirus exposure and HLA in healthy donors. Clones were sequenced by immunoSEQ multiplex PCR, and TCRdb holds only the in-frame ones, with some missing. The repertoire includes 95,000 to 150,000 clones, over 75% of them detected once, and over 10% sits in the top ten. Input material: PBMCs. The receptors here all came from a woman aged 40 to 55 in good health and CMV-seropositive. Both conserved end residues are part of each CDR3. The D gene is left open where the match is weak. Clone size is shown for a subset of rows, as once, few, many or a class of expanded clone.

J gene | clone size | V gene | D gene | CDR3 protein | CDR3 DNA
TRBJ2-7 | - | TRBV2 | TRBD2 | CASSLILAGSHEQYF | TGTGCCAGCAGTCTAATACTAGCGGGTTCCCACGAGCAGTACTTC
TRBJ2-1 | few | TRBV9 | TRBD2 | CASSPRGTSGIYNEQFF | TGTGCCAGCAGCCCCCGAGGGACTAGCGGCATCTACAATGAGCAGTTCTTC
TRBJ1-2 | - | TRBV18 | TRBD1 | CASSPGQQRTGYGYTF | TGTGCCAGTTCCCCGGGACAGCAAAGAACCGGCTATGGCTACACCTTC
TRBJ2-1 | - | TRBV5-4 | - | CASSSPSFNEQFF | TGTGCCAGCAGCTCCCCTTCGTTCAATGAGCAGTTCTTC
TRBJ2-7 | - | TRBV30 | - | CAWSSPQRRSYEQYF | TGTGCCTGGAGTTCCCCCCAGCGGCGCTCCTACGAGCAGTACTTC
TRBJ2-7 | - | TRBV30 | - | CAWSVPGEQYF | TGTGCCTGGAGTGTACCGGGGGAGCAGTACTTC
TRBJ2-7 | once | TRBV2 | - | CASRSLGRDEQYF | TGTGCCAGCAGGTCCCTTGGCCGGGACGAGCAGTACTTC
TRBJ1-2 | - | TRBV30 | TRBD1 | CAWSVRQGAFSNYGYTF | TGTGCCTGGAGTGTACGACAGGGTGCGTTTTCTAACTATGGCTACACCTTC
TRBJ2-1 | few | TRBV6-5 | - | CASSEEESVKQFF | TGTGCCAGCAGTGAAGAAGAATCGGTAAAGCAGTTCTTC
TRBJ2-1 | - | TRBV19 | TRBD2 | CASSIGTSRNEQFF | TGTGCCAGTAGTATAGGGACTAGTAGGAATGAGCAGTTCTTC
TRBJ2-5 | - | TRBV28 | TRBD1 | CASRQGVRETQYF | TGTGCCAGCAGGCAGGGGGTCCGGGAGACCCAGTACTTC
TRBJ1-1 | - | TRBV28 | - | CASSLYPGRTEAFF | TGTGCCAGCAGTTTATATCCAGGGCGGACTGAAGCTTTCTTT
TRBJ1-1 | - | TRBV6-1 | - | CASSEERDLNTEAFF | TGTGCCAGCAGTGAAGAAAGGGACTTGAACACTGAAGCTTTCTTT
TRBJ2-2 | - | TRBV29-1 | TRBD2 | CSVVSGRANTGELFF | TGCAGCGTTGTTAGCGGGAGGGCGAACACCGGGGAGCTGTTTTTT
TRBJ1-1 | - | TRBV10-3 | TRBD1 | CAISDLMTGLNTEAFF | TGTGCCATCAGTGATTTAATGACAGGGCTGAACACTGAAGCTTTCTTT
TRBJ2-1 | - | TRBV4-1 | - | CASSQDGLAYNEQFF | TGCGCCAGCAGCCAAGATGGACTGGCCTACAATGAGCAGTTCTTC
TRBJ2-2 | - | TRBV9 | - | CASSGGTENTGELFF | TGTGCCAGCAGCGGCGGGACTGAAAACACCGGGGAGCTGTTTTTT
TRBJ2-7 | once | TRBV5-1 | TRBD1 | CASSLDPSRTGGEQYF | TGCGCCAGCAGCTTGGACCCTTCTAGAACAGGGGGCGAGCAGTACTTC
TRBJ2-7 | - | TRBV19 | - | CASSIGDYGYEQYF | TGTGCCAGTAGTATCGGAGACTACGGCTACGAGCAGTACTTC
TRBJ1-1 | - | TRBV28 | TRBD1 | CASSGPGQGSTEAFF | TGTGCCAGCAGCGGACCGGGACAGGGAAGCACTGAAGCTTTCTTT
TRBJ2-1 | - | TRBV5-1 | - | CASSPRGSSYNEQFF | TGCGCCAGCAGCCCCCGTGGTAGCTCCTACAATGAGCAGTTCTTC
TRBJ2-7 | - | TRBV10-3 | - | CAISESTGPPHEQYF | TGTGCCATCAGTGAGAGCACAGGGCCCCCCCACGAGCAGTACTTC